The following is a T cell receptor (beta chain) sequence with its context. The data stem from a study of cytomegalovirus exposure and HLA in healthy donors. Study-level information: The same platform used for the 650 to 700 first-cohort repertoires was also used for the 100 to 150 validation repertoires, as a later analysis reported.

The donors were part of the roughly 120-subject validation cohort, which stood apart from the 666-subject first cohort. Sequencing was performed with immunoSEQ multiplex PCR; in TCRdb, only in-frame clones are kept and a portion is missing. Of about 69,000 clones in the sample, about 95% were seen once. This CDR3 spans 14 amino acids. Germline lookup yields CDR1 LNHNV and CDR2 YYDKDF (reference sequence). Trimming took 5 bases from V and 1 from J, leaving 12 bases between them. This chain joins TRBV15 and TRBJ2-7; D is possibly TRBD1 (5 bases). The source is a woman aged 18-29 years in good health and CMV-seronegative. The sequenced sample consisted of PBMCs. The CDR3, as DNA: TGTGCCACCAGCCCGGAGAGACAGTCCTACGAGCAGTACTTC. Translating it yields CATSPERQSYEQYF.